A selection of T cell receptor beta chains follows, all from one sample in a study of vaccination effects on CD4 cells after COVID-19. These receptors have no known antigen. Using immunoSEQ multiplex PCR, the repertoire was profiled, and TCRdb retains in-frame clones only, with some absent. The repertoire holds over 50,000 clones, with around 73% as singletons. The sequencing here drew on CD4+ T cells from PBMCs cultured with HCoV-229E spike peptides, taken after COVID-19 vaccination. All receptors derive from a human donor who received a COVID-19 vaccine. Each CDR3 is given with its conserved first and last residue. A D gene is named only where the DNA matches it firmly. Some rows have no size entry. The others give once, few or many, or a class for an expanded clone.

>NA|12|NA|TRBV2|TRBJ2-3
CASSYSTDTQYF
>NA|15|NA|TRBV7-2|TRBJ2-3
CASSLVLRTTDTQYF
>NA|14|NA|TRBV29-1|TRBJ2-1
CSAERGSSYNEQFF
>NA|15|NA|TRBV18|TRBJ1-6
CASSPLAGDNSPLHF
>TRBD2|14|NA|TRBV7-2|TRBJ2-5
CASSLPTSPFAQYF
>NA|14|NA|TRBV7-9|TRBJ1-3
CASSLDKSGNTIYF
>NA|16|NA|TRBV4-1|TRBJ1-1
CASSQDLAPMNTEAFF
>NA|13|NA|TRBV29-1|TRBJ1-1
CSAGHIPNTEAFF
>NA|13|NA|TRBV5-5|TRBJ2-2
CASSMTNGGELFF
>NA|15|NA|TRBV6-5|TRBJ2-5
CASSSDGTQQETQYF
>NA|14|NA|TRBV18|TRBJ1-5
CASSPSTGSSPQHF
>NA|13|few|TRBV18|TRBJ2-1
CASSPYQADEQFF
>TRBD1|15|NA|TRBV5-1|TRBJ2-4
CASRPNRDRGNIQYF
>NA|13|NA|TRBV19|TRBJ1-1
CASSIDGRREAFF
>NA|16|NA|TRBV11-1|TRBJ2-3
CASSLGSGVRTDTQYF
>NA|15|NA|TRBV28|TRBJ1-2
CASIIGGAQTIGYTF
>NA|13|NA|TRBV12-3/TRBV12-4|TRBJ2-2
CASRSGGTGELFF
>TRBD1|14|NA|TRBV5-1|TRBJ1-6
CASSSAGTGSPLHF
>TRBD1|16|NA|TRBV18|TRBJ2-5
CASSSTGPGQGETQYF